This paragraph covers one T cell receptor (beta chain) sequence. This clonotype was recorded at least ten times. Its target antigen remains unknown. No much larger clone is present one base from it, and per-base qualities are unavailable. In the ophthalmopathy patients, disease was moderately to severely active, with a Clinical Activity Score of 3 or more, a NOSPECS grade of 4 or more, and a duration of less than 3 months. The study excluded patients with uncontrolled infections, other autoimmune diseases, pregnancy or lactation. Diagnoses were based on clinical symptoms, serum thyroxine and TRAb, thyroid ultrasound and orbital computed tomography. PBMCs were isolated from more than 9 ml of fresh peripheral blood by Ficoll-Paque density gradient centrifugation. Total RNA was extracted with Trizol reagent, and quality was checked on an Agilent 2100 Bioanalyzer. CDR1 and CDR2 are read off the germline V gene as SQVTM and ANQGSEA. V loses 8 bases at its end and J loses 6 bases; junction bases beyond the gene matches: 10. Including the terminal cysteine and phenylalanine, the CDR3 comprises 13 residues. Only the CDR3 part of the read is kept: 39 bases, read in frame from the first base.

The data were taken from a study of T cells in Graves' hyperthyroidism and ophthalmopathy (dated by TCRdb to the late 2010s). Background for the entire study: Peripheral blood was collected at initial diagnosis, before any treatment. To identify TCR V-J signatures that set the groups apart, the researchers used a discovery cohort of approximately 98 patients, made up of 43 with Graves' ophthalmopathy and about 55 with stable Graves' hyperthyroidism. An independent validation cohort of around 19 hyperthyroidism patients and more than 15 patients who later progressed to ophthalmopathy tested prospective prediction of ophthalmopathy. For training and testing, the 100 or so patients in the discovery cohort were randomly divided in a 7:3 ratio. The study also compared thyroid tissue and blood T-cell repertoires from a handful of Graves' hyperthyroidism patients. Following sampling, methimazole starting at 30 mg daily was given to hyperthyroidism patients, and high-dose intravenous methylprednisolone was given to ophthalmopathy patients. The paper describes TCR Vbeta CDR3 sequencing of 140 or so peripheral blood samples, made up of roughly 40 ophthalmopathy patients, some 76 hyperthyroidism patients and some 17 progressor patients. The full study reports these points: No statistical method was used to set the sample size in advance, and investigators knew the group allocation. During validation, the model predicted progression to ophthalmopathy a median of about 5.9 months ahead of onset, with more than 60% sensitivity and 72.22% specificity. Most expanded thyroid clonotypes (frequency above 0.001) were also detected in blood, suggesting blood repertoires may reflect thyroid immune responses. Ophthalmopathy was separated from stable hyperthyroidism by a 13 V-J signature model, with approximately 86% sensitivity and approximately 81% specificity obtained in cross-validation and 80%/75% obtained in testing.

The TCR beta CDR3 regions were amplified from RNA transcripts. A first-round RT-PCR of the TCR CDR3 used the HTBI primer set with the Qiagen OneStep RT-PCR kit. The libraries were constructed in a second round of multiplex PCR and then size-selected and purified. Paired-end sequencing of the libraries was performed with 100 bp reads on an Illumina HiSeq2000. As for the authors' bioinformatics: SOAPnuke was used to process the raw data, removing reads that contained adapters or uncalled bases, had a mean Phred below 15, or lacked an exact match to the constant primer or identifier. High-quality paired reads were merged with COPE v1.2.5, and unique nucleotide sequences were defined as clonotypes. MiTCR v1.1 was used to align the clonotypes against IMGT TRBV, TRBD and TRBJ reference segments. The analysis was restricted to V-J combinations with a frequency above 0.0001, which together covered about 99% of the repertoires. The TCS score was defined as the ratio of F50 (clonal expansion) to E x V (chaos), calculated using BLOSUM62-based TCRdist between CDR3 peptides within each V-J. Welch's t-statistics and random forest reduced 450 to 600 V-J features to 13, which were used in a naive Bayes classifier (R e1071). TCRdb took the public reads, trimmed them with fastp at Q25, ran MiXCR for clone calling and kept in-frame beta chains. Merged by CDR3 protein, the rows form single entries marked with the most common genes and DNA. TCRdb's processing, not the study's, gives the V and J calls here. The sample table records hundreds of thousands of distinct CDR3 sequences; approximately 23% of these occur just once. The ten largest clones represent roughly 60% of the sample.

The TCR was taken from a man aged 30-40 years with Graves' ophthalmopathy. The sequence links TRBV29-1 to TRBJ2-7; the junction holds 10 bases that match TRBD2. Sample: blood. The CDR3 sequence is CSLTLAGEVEQYF. The sequence in DNA is TGCAGCCTAACCCTAGCGGGAGAGGTCGAGCAGTACTTC.